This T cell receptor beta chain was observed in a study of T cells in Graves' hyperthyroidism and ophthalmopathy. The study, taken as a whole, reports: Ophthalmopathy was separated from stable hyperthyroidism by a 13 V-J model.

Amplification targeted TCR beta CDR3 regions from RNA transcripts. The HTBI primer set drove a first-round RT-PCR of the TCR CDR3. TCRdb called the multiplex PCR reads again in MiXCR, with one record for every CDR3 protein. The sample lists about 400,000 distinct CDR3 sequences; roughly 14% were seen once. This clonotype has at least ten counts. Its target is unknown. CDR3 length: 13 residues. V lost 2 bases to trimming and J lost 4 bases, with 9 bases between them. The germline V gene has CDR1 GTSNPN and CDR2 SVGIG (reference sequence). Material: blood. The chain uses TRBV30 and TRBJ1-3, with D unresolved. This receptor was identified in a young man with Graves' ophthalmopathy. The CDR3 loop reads CAWSIERGNTIYF. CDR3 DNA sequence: TGTGCCTGGAGTATTGAGCGAGGAAACACCATATATTTT.